This entry lists 14 T cell receptor beta chains sequenced from one sample in a study of beta chain features in type 1 diabetes. The isolated RNA, all of it, was reverse transcribed, so expressed TCRB transcripts were what got sequenced. Measured with immunoSEQ multiplex PCR; TCRdb has only the in-frame clones, and not every one. The sample shows roughly 150,000 clones, approximately 7.8% of them seen only once. Their antigen targets remain unknown. Study-wide results and caveats: Shorter TCRB CDR3s, moderately but significantly so, marked every one of the four CD4+ subsets in Type 1 diabetes patients.

Material for sequencing was central memory CD4+ T cells from blood. Source of these receptors: a woman aged 40 to 50 with type 1 diabetes.

About this clone: Other DNA variants within this sample encode the same CDR3. V and J are TRBV7-3 and TRBJ2-6, with 7 bases identical to TRBD1. Losses at the gene ends were 4 bases for V and 0 bases for J; bases not matched to a gene: 3. The germline V gene has CDR1 SGHTA and CDR2 FQGTGA. CDR3 length: 16 residues. The CDR3: CASSSSGGSGANVLTF. The CDR3 DNA follows: TGTGCCAGCAGCTCCTCAGGGGGCTCTGGGGCCAACGTCCTGACTTTC.

The rearrangement joins TRBV4-3 to TRBJ2-1; D is undetermined. V lost 3 bases and J lost 7, with 7 bases in between. Germline V gene sequence: CDR1 LGHNA, CDR2 YSLEER. The CDR3 spans 12 residues. CDR3 sequence: CASSHSTNEQFF. DNA of the CDR3: TGCGCCAGCAGCCACAGTACGAATGAGCAGTTCTTC.

This chain links TRBV4-1 with TRBJ2-5; D remains unclear. The CDR3 has 14 amino acids. From germline, CDR1 is MGHRA and CDR2 YSYEKL. V lost 0 bases, J lost 3 bases, and 8 bases lay in between. The CDR3 DNA is TGCGCCAGCAGCCAAGATCTCTTAAAAGAGACCCAGTACTTC. Its translation: CASSQDLLKETQYF.

The chain has TRBV7-2 and TRBJ2-7, with TRBD2 matching 10 bases. The CDR3 is 16 amino acids. J gave up 3 bases and V 1 base, and 6 bases lay outside the gene matches. The germline CDR1 and CDR2 sequences are SGHTA and FQGNSA. CDR3 nucleotides: TGTGCCAGCAGCTTAGTCTCGACTAGCGGGCACTACGAGCAGTACTTC. Its protein is CASSLVSTSGHYEQYF.

Only a few counts were recorded for this clone. This chain joins TRBV7-9 and TRBJ2-1; 11 bases are shared with TRBD2. The V and J ends lost 5 bases and 8 bases, in that order; junction bases with no gene match: 14. This CDR3 comprises 17 residues. Germline-derived CDR1 and CDR2 are SEHNR and FQNEAQ (reference sequence). The CDR3 region is CASSPSGASGRPHEQFF. The DNA of the CDR3 is TGTGCCAGCAGCCCGTCGGGGGCTAGCGGGAGGCCCCATGAGCAGTTCTTC.

This clone was seen repeatedly, ten times or more. Other DNA variants within this sample encode the same CDR3. The gene calls are TRBV18 and TRBJ1-2; D is unclear. V was pared by 1 base and J by 1 base, with 7 bases between. The CDR3 runs to 14 residues. CDR1 is KGHSH and CDR2 is LQKENI in the germline V gene. CDR3: CASSPRQVNYGYTF. The CDR3 DNA reads as TGTGCCAGCTCACCACGTCAGGTTAACTATGGCTACACCTTC.

This chain uses TRBV5-4 with TRBJ2-5, with 8 positions matching TRBD1. The trim removed 3 bases at V and 5 bases at J, leaving 6 bases unmatched. The CDR3 contains 14 residues. Per germline, CDR1 SGHNT and CDR2 YYREEE (reference sequence). DNA of the CDR3: TGTGCCAGCAGCTCCCCGACAGGGGCCGAGACCCAGTACTTC. Protein product: CASSSPTGAETQYF.

This clone appeared a few times. The rearrangement joins TRBV28 to TRBJ1-6; 7 nucleotides agree with TRBD1. The CDR3 loop spans 15 amino acids. With 6 bases clipped from V and 5 bases from J, the junction kept 7 bases outside the gene matches. Germline values: CDR1 MDHEN, CDR2 SYDVKM. CDR3 in amino acids: CASRIYRGHNSPLHF. The DNA for the CDR3 is TGTGCCAGCAGGATCTACAGGGGTCATAATTCACCCCTCCACTTT.

This clone came up a few times. The gene calls are TRBV6-6 and TRBJ2-1; D possibly corresponds to TRBD2 (7 bases). The CDR3 consists of 13 residues. Per the germline V gene, CDR1 is MNHNY and CDR2 is SVGAGI (reference sequence). With 8 bases removed from V and 6 bases from J, the gap between germline ends came to 14 bases. CDR3 nucleotide sequence: TGTGCCAGCCAGAACAGGGAGGGCAATGAGCAGTTCTTC. Amino acid sequence: CASQNREGNEQFF.

This clone came up a few times. V gene TRBV19 combines with J gene TRBJ2-7, with 9 positions matching TRBD1. Germline CDR1 is LNHDA and CDR2 is SQIVND (reference sequence). V gave up 2 bases and J gave up 5 bases; unmatched junction bases: 7. This CDR3 is built from 15 residues. This CDR3 reads CASSITGTGLHEQYF. The CDR3 coding sequence is TGTGCCAGTAGTATAACCGGGACAGGGCTTCACGAGCAGTACTTC.

In this sample, this clone turned up a few times. This sequence joins TRBV4-1 and TRBJ1-1; TRBD1 aligns across 7 bases. With 0 bases clipped from V and 1 base from J, the junction kept 8 bases outside the gene matches. Germline assignment: CDR1 MGHRA and CDR2 YSYEKL. The CDR3 spans 17 residues. In DNA form, the CDR3 reads TGCGCCAGCAGCCAAGACAAATTCCGGACAGGGAACACTGAAGCTTTCTTT. Residues: CASSQDKFRTGNTEAFF.

A few counts support this clone. The rearrangement joins TRBV7-9 to TRBJ1-1; no firm D call. Per the germline V gene, CDR1 is SEHNR and CDR2 is FQNEAQ (reference sequence). The CDR3 is 13 residues long. V lost 4 bases and J 4 bases, leaving 10 bases between the germline ends. CDR3 in DNA: TGTGCCAGCAGCTACATTGAGGGCACTGAAGCTTTCTTT. Residues: CASSYIEGTEAFF.

The V gene is TRBV9, the J gene TRBJ1-1; tentative D call: TRBD1 (5 bases). V was cut by 0 bases and J by 3 bases, with 9 bases left in between. Per the germline V gene, CDR1 is SGDLS and CDR2 is YYNGEE. The CDR3 is made up of 14 amino acids. Written as DNA, the CDR3 is TGTGCCAGCAGCGTAGAACAGACAGACACTGAAGCTTTCTTT. Its protein is CASSVEQTDTEAFF.

This clone was detected a few times. The rearrangement joins TRBV14 to TRBJ1-1; D uncertain. V lost 6 bases, J lost 4 bases, and 12 bases lay in between. Germline V CDR1 and CDR2: SGHDN, FVKESK. The CDR3 loop spans 13 amino acids. Here the CDR3 DNA reads TGTGCCAGCAGGAAAGGACTTGCCACTGAAGCTTTCTTT. Translating it yields CASRKGLATEAFF.